Below, 3 T cell receptor beta chains from the same sample are listed, as sequenced in a study of blood T cell repertoires in COVID-19. This table comes from immunoSEQ multiplex PCR, and its TCRdb copy is limited to in-frame clones, with some not included. This table holds 150,000 to 200,000 clones, more than 75% found once. Sequences were obtained from peripheral blood. These receptors were taken from a woman in her seventies with COVID-19, enrolled during active disease.

This chain links TRBV6-5 with TRBJ1-2; 10 bases are a match to TRBD1. Germline V gene lookup returns CDR1 MNHEY and CDR2 SVGAGI. The CDR3 has 13 amino acids. The junction had 2 bases not matched to a gene; V was cut back by 2 bases and J by 8 bases. The DNA of the CDR3 is TGTGCCAGCAGTTACCGGGACAGGGGCGGCTACACCTTC. This codes for CASSYRDRGGYTF.

The J gene is TRBJ2-3, the V gene TRBV6-5; a weak D match, TRBD1 (6 bases). V was shortened by 4 bases and J by 2 bases, with 16 bases between the two germline ends. The CDR3 spans 16 residues. CDR1 MNHEY and CDR2 SVGAGI come from the germline V gene. In DNA form, the CDR3 reads TGTGCCAGCAGTTCCGCCCCGGGACAAATCACAGATACGCAGTATTTT. It is translated as CASSSAPGQITDTQYF.

The chain recombines TRBV24-1 with TRBJ2-3, with a weak D call TRBD2 (5 bases). V lost 5 bases, J lost 0 bases, and 11 bases lay in between. Germline lookup yields CDR1 KGHDR and CDR2 SFDVKD. The CDR3 length is 15 residues. The CDR3 DNA reads as TGTGCCACCAGTGCCCGACGGGATAGCACAGATACGCAGTATTTT. Its protein is CATSARRDSTDTQYF.